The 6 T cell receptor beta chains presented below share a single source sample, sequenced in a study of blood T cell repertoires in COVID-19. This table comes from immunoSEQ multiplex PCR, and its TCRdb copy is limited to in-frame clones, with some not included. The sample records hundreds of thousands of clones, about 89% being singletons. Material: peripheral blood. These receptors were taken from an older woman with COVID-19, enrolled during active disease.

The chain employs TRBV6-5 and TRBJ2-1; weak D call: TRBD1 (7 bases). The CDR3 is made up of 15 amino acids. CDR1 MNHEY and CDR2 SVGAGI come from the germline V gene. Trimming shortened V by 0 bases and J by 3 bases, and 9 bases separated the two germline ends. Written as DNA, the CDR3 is TGTGCCAGCAGTTACTCCAGGGGGGTCTACAATGAGCAGTTCTTC. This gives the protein CASSYSRGVYNEQFF.

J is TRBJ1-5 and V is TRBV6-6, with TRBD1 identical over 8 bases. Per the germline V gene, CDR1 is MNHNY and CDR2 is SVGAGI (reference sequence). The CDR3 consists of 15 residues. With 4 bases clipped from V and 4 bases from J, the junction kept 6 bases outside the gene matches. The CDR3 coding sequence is TGTGCCAGCAGTTTCCCTACAGGGGGGAATCAGCCCCAGCATTTT. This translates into CASSFPTGGNQPQHF.

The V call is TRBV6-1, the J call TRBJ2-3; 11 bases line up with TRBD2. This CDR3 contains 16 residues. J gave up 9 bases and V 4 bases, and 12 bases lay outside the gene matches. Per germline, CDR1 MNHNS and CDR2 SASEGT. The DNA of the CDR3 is TGTGCCAGCAGTGTAACGAGGGCTAGCGGGGGGAACACGCAGTATTTT. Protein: CASSVTRASGGNTQYF.

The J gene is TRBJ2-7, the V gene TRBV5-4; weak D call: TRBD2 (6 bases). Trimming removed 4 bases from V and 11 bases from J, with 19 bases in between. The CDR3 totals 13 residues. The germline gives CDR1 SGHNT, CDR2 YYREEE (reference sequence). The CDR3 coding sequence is TGTGCCAGCAGCGAGGACGGGCCCGGGGGAAAGTACTTC. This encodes CASSEDGPGGKYF.

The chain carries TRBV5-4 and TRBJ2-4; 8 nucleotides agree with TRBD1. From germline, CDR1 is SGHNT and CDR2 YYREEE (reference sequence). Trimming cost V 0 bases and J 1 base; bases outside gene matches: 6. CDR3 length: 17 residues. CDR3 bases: TGTGCCAGCAGCTTGGATGGCAGGGGGCTCGCCAAAAACATTCAGTACTTC. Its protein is CASSLDGRGLAKNIQYF. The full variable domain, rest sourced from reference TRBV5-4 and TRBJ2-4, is ETGVTQSPTHLIKTRGQQVTLRCSSQSGHNTVSWYQQALGQGPQFIFQYYREEENGRGNFPPRFSGLQFPNYSSELNVNALELDDSALYLCASSLDGRGLAKNIQYFGAGTRLSVL.

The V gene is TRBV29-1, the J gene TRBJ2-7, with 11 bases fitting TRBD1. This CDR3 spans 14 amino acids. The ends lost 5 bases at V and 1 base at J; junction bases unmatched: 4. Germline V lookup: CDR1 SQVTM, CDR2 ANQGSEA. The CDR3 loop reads CSVRTGGMSYEQYF. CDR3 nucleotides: TGCAGCGTTCGGACAGGGGGCATGTCCTACGAGCAGTACTTC.